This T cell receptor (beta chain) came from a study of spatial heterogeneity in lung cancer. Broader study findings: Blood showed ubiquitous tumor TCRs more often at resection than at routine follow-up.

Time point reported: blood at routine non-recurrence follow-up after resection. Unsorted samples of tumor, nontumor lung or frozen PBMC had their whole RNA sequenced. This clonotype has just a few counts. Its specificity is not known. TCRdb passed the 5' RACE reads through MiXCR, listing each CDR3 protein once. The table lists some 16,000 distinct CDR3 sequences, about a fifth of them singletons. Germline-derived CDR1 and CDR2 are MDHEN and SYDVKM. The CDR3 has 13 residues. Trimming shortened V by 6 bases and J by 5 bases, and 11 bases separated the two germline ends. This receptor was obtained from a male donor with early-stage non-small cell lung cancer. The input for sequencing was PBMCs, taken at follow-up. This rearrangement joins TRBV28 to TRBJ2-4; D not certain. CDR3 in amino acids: CASSLPGENIQYF. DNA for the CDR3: TGTGCCAGCAGCCTTCCTGGGGAAAACATTCAGTACTTC.